The sequence of this T cell receptor (beta chain) was determined in a study of beta chain features in type 1 diabetes. As for the study in general: Comparable age, gender and cell yields were observed in patients relative to healthy donors. General study points: For patients and controls alike, PCR might favor shorter templates to the same degree. In every one of the four CD4+ subsets, TCRB CDR3s were moderately but significantly shorter in Type 1 diabetes patients. Naive, central memory and Treg TCRB repertoires seemed to resemble each other more closely in patients than they did in healthy donors.

Points on this clone: The antigen remains unidentified.

The entirety of the isolated RNA underwent reverse transcription, so expressed TCRB transcripts were sequenced. Naive, central memory and regulatory T cell samples produced a mean of approximately 3.5 million reads. Libraries were prepared by immunoSEQ multiplex PCR; TCRdb keeps only in-frame clonotypes and omits some of them. The repertoire has about 650,000 clones, approximately 13% of them found once; the top ten carry 0.095% to 0.15%. Germline assignment: CDR1 LNHNV and CDR2 YYDKDF (reference sequence). The V end lost 2 bases, the J end lost 8 bases, and 12 bases lay between the germline ends. CDR3 size: 14 residues.

V usage is TRBV15 and J usage is TRBJ1-4, with no clear D. This clonotype was sampled from a man aged 30-40 years with type 1 diabetes. Sequencing used naive CD4+ T cells from blood. The chain's CDR3 is CATSRRNGGEKLFF. CDR3 coding DNA: TGTGCCACCAGCAGAAGGAACGGTGGGGAAAAACTGTTTTTT.